The 26 T cell receptor beta chains below all came from one sample that was sequenced in a study of blood T cell repertoires in COVID-19. Clones were sequenced by immunoSEQ multiplex PCR, and TCRdb holds only the in-frame ones, with some missing. The sample holds about 27,000 clones, about four fifths seen once. Sequencing was done on a sample of peripheral blood. The receptors were gathered from an older man with acute or convalescent COVID-19.

This chain connects TRBV28 to TRBJ2-5; TRBD2 matches 9 bases. The CDR3 runs 14 residues. V shed 6 bases, J shed 7 bases, and the junction held 9 bases outside the gene matches. CDR1 is MDHEN and CDR2 is SYDVKM in the germline V gene. The CDR3 sequence: CASRAGGTRVTQYF. CDR3 bases: TGTGCCAGCAGAGCGGGAGGTACCCGGGTGACCCAGTACTTC.

The chain is built from TRBV18 and TRBJ1-1; maybe TRBD1 (6 bases). This CDR3 is built from 15 residues. Between the trimmed V and J ends, which lost 6 bases and 1 base, there was a span of 15 bases. From germline, CDR1 is KGHSH and CDR2 LQKENI. Written as DNA, the CDR3 is TGTGCCAGCTCCCAGATTTCGGACAGGAACACTGAAGCTTTCTTT. Amino acids: CASSQISDRNTEAFF. The full variable domain, completed using reference TRBV18 and TRBJ1-1, is NAGVMQNPRHLVRRRGQEARLRCSPMKGHSHVYWYRQLPEEGLKFMVYLQKENIIDESGMPKERFSAEFPKEGPSILRIQQVVRGDSAAYFCASSQISDRNTEAFFGQGTRLTVV.

V usage is TRBV15 and J usage is TRBJ2-7; D possibly corresponds to TRBD2 (6 bases). V dropped 7 bases and J dropped 3 bases, with 16 bases sitting between them. CDR1 and CDR2 (germline): LNHNV, YYDKDF (reference sequence). The CDR3 contains 14 residues. The CDR3 loop is CATNGGGGDYEQYF. CDR3 coding DNA: TGTGCCACCAACGGCGGCGGCGGGGACTACGAGCAGTACTTC.

This clone was detected a few times. This rearrangement joins TRBV18 to TRBJ2-1; 8 nucleotides align to TRBD2. CDR1 is KGHSH and CDR2 is LQKENI in the germline V gene. The CDR3 is 15 amino acids. J was trimmed by 5 bases and V by 3 bases; bases with no gene match: 6. The CDR3 is CASSPIAGNNNEQFF. The CDR3 coding sequence is TGTGCCAGCTCACCGATAGCGGGGAACAACAATGAGCAGTTCTTC.

In its sample, this clone was seen a few times. CDR3 DNA sequence: TGTGCCAGCCGTACATCCTTATATGAAAAACTGTTTTTT. This encodes CASRTSLYEKLFF. J is TRBJ1-4 and V is TRBV2; D gene unclear. The V end was cut by 8 bases, the J end by 6 bases, with 13 bases between. Germline V lookup: CDR1 SNHLY, CDR2 FYNNEI. The CDR3 is made up of 13 amino acids. Looking up the rest from reference TRBV2 and TRBJ1-4 gives the full variable domain: EPEVTQTPSHQVTQMGQEVILRCVPISNHLYFYWYRQILGQKVEFLVSFYNNEISEKSEIFDDQFSVERPDGSNFTLKIRSTKLEDSAMYFCASRTSLYEKLFFGSGTQLSVL.

The chain's CDR3 is CASSVGTSGRAGYNEQFF. DNA for the CDR3: TGTGCCAGCAGCGTTGGGACTAGCGGGCGGGCCGGGTACAATGAGCAGTTCTTC. The chain combines TRBV9 with TRBJ2-1; 12 bases map to TRBD2. Trimming at V came to 2 bases and at J to 4 bases, leaving 10 bases not matched to a gene. This CDR3 region has 18 residues. From germline, CDR1 is SGDLS and CDR2 YYNGEE.

V usage is TRBV28 and J usage is TRBJ1-5; D unresolved. Germline loops: CDR1 MDHEN, CDR2 SYDVKM. With 8 bases removed from V and 0 bases from J, the gap between germline ends came to 14 bases. The CDR3 contains 15 residues. The CDR3 reads CASRRLVGSNQPQHF. The CDR3 DNA follows: TGTGCCAGCCGGAGGTTGGTTGGTAGCAATCAGCCCCAGCATTTT.

The genes are TRBV2 and TRBJ2-1; TRBD2 aligns across 10 bases. The V segment lost 5 bases and the J segment 0 bases; nucleotides outside the gene matches: 4. The CDR3 is 16 amino acids. Germline CDR1 is SNHLY and CDR2 is FYNNEI. As DNA, the CDR3 is TGTGCCAGCAGTAGAAGCGGGGGGGCCTCCTACAATGAGCAGTTCTTC. This gives the protein CASSRSGGASYNEQFF.

The chain couples TRBV21-1 to TRBJ1-6. TRBV21-1 is described as a pseudogene. The CDR3 spans 17 residues. As DNA, the CDR3 is TGTGCCAGCAGCAAAGTCAGACACCCGGGAAGGAATTCACCCCTCCACTTT. Amino acids: CASSKVRHPGRNSPLHF.

V is TRBV30 and J is TRBJ2-2, with 10 bases matching TRBD2. V trimming: 7 bases; J trimming: 3 bases; junction bases outside the gene matches: 14. The CDR3 is 17 residues long. Germline assignment: CDR1 GTSNPN and CDR2 SVGIG (reference sequence). As DNA, the CDR3 is TGTGCCTCCCCCTTGGGTGAGCGGGGGGGCGACACCGGGGAGCTGTTTTTT. This encodes CASPLGERGGDTGELFF.

The chain recombines TRBV2 with TRBJ2-5; TRBD2 is a possible D gene (7 bases). Germline assignment: CDR1 SNHLY and CDR2 FYNNEI. V lost 6 bases and J 2 bases, leaving 16 bases between the germline ends. The CDR3 spans 15 residues. CDR3 nucleotides: TGTGCCAGCAGCCGGGGAGGGGGGCCTCAAGAGACCCAGTACTTC. It is translated as CASSRGGGPQETQYF.

The chain carries TRBV4-2 and TRBJ1-1; D is ambiguous. Germline assignment: CDR1 LGHNA and CDR2 YNFKEQ. The CDR3 sequence is 14 residues long. The V end was cut by 1 base, the J end by 2 bases, with 8 bases between. The CDR3 nucleotides read TGTGCCAGCAGCCAAGGACTCCTTAACACTGAAGCTTTCTTT. Translating it yields CASSQGLLNTEAFF.

The chain is built from TRBV7-9 and TRBJ2-5, with 12 nucleotides matching TRBD2. The length of the CDR3 is 16 residues. Trimming removed 5 bases from V and 5 bases from J; junction bases left unmatched: 9. The germline V gene encodes CDR1 SEHNR and CDR2 FQNEAQ (reference sequence). CDR3 DNA sequence: TGTGCCAGCAGCCTGTCTATGACTAGCGGGAGTGAGACCCAGTACTTC. Residues: CASSLSMTSGSETQYF.

The gene calls are TRBV27 and TRBJ2-7; the D gene is possibly TRBD1 (5 bases). The V end was cut by 4 bases, the J end by 0 bases, with 10 bases between. Germline V gives CDR1 MNHEY, CDR2 SMNVEV (reference sequence). The CDR3 has 14 residues. CDR3 coding DNA: TGTGCCAGCAGTTCCCCCAGGGTCTCCTACGAGCAGTACTTC. Amino acid sequence: CASSSPRVSYEQYF.

This chain connects TRBV7-9 to TRBJ2-5; D might be TRBD1 (5 bases). Germline lookup yields CDR1 SEHNR and CDR2 FQNEAQ (reference sequence). The length of the CDR3 is 16 residues. The V end was cut by 0 bases, the J end by 0 bases, with 11 bases between. The CDR3 coding sequence is TGTGCCAGCAGCTTAGCGTCAGGGTATCACCAAGAGACCCAGTACTTC. Protein product: CASSLASGYHQETQYF. The variable domain in full, completed from reference TRBV7-9 and TRBJ2-5, reads DTGVSQNPRHKITKRGQNVTFRCDPISEHNRLYWYRQTLGQGPEFLTYFQNEAQLEKSRLLSDRFSAERPKGSFSTLEIQRTEQGDSAMYLCASSLASGYHQETQYFGPGTRLLVL.

The gene calls are TRBV27 and TRBJ2-7; D is perhaps TRBD1 (6 bases). V was shortened by 5 bases and J by 1 base, with 9 bases between the two germline ends. The CDR3 is made up of 13 amino acids. Germline CDR1 and CDR2: MNHEY and SMNVEV (reference sequence). DNA of the CDR3: TGTGCCAGCAGTCAGACAGGTTCCTACGAGCAGTACTTC. Translated: CASSQTGSYEQYF.

The CDR3 sequence is CASSTGLTGELFF. The CDR3 DNA reads as TGTGCCAGCAGTACAGGGTTAACCGGGGAGCTGTTTTTT. The chain has TRBV9 and TRBJ2-2, with D tentatively TRBD1 (6 bases). The CDR3 loop spans 13 amino acids. With 5 bases removed from V and 5 bases from J, the gap between germline ends came to 10 bases. Germline CDR1 SGDLS, CDR2 YYNGEE.

This clone was seen once. The V gene is TRBV7-2, the J gene TRBJ1-5; D uncertain. V lost 8 bases and J lost 0, with 11 bases in between. This CDR3 spans 14 amino acids. The germline V gene encodes CDR1 SGHTA and CDR2 FQGNSA. In DNA, the CDR3 is TGTGCCAGCGGCAGAGGTTTTAGCAATCAGCCCCAGCATTTT. This codes for CASGRGFSNQPQHF.

This chain joins TRBV6-2 or TRBV6-3 and TRBJ1-2; TRBD1 aligns across 10 bases. The V gene's germline CDR1 is MNHEY and CDR2 SVGEGT. There are 14 residues in the CDR3. The V gene end was trimmed by 6 bases and the J gene end by 6 bases; junction bases not matched to a gene: 7. This CDR3 is CASSHRTGGNGYTF. The CDR3 DNA reads as TGTGCCAGCAGCCATCGGACAGGGGGGAATGGCTACACCTTC.

V is TRBV21-1 and J is TRBJ1-1. TRBV21-1 is termed a pseudogene. CDR3 length: 12 amino acids. CDR3 in DNA: TGTGCCAGCAGAAAAGAGAGGACTGAAGCTTTCTTT. This sequence encodes CASRKERTEAFF.

V usage is TRBV4-3 and J usage is TRBJ2-2; D uncertain. The CDR3 sequence is 16 residues long. The V gene lost 0 bases and the J gene lost 2 bases, with 10 bases spanning the gap. The germline V gene has CDR1 LGHNA and CDR2 YSLEER. CDR3: CASSQEVAANTGELFF. The CDR3 coding sequence is TGCGCCAGCAGCCAAGAAGTGGCGGCCAACACCGGGGAGCTGTTTTTT.

The chain employs TRBV6-5 and TRBJ2-7, with 7 bases lining up with TRBD1. Germline CDR1 is MNHEY and CDR2 is SVGAGI. The ends lost 5 bases at V and 4 bases at J; junction bases unmatched: 11. The CDR3 totals 15 residues. CDR3 loop: CASSRSPGQLYEQYF. CDR3 sequence (DNA): TGTGCCAGCAGTAGGAGCCCGGGACAGCTATACGAGCAGTACTTC.

This rearrangement joins TRBV13 to TRBJ1-1; 10 nucleotides align to TRBD1. Germline CDR1 and CDR2: PRHDT and FYEKMQ (reference sequence). Unmatched junction bases numbered 5, after V lost 5 bases and J lost 5 bases. This CDR3 region has 14 residues. CDR3 sequence (DNA): TGTGCCAGCAGCGGGCGACAGGGGGCTACTGAAGCTTTCTTT. Residues: CASSGRQGATEAFF.

The chain recombines TRBV6-2 or TRBV6-3 with TRBJ1-2, with TRBD1 identical over 7 bases. The germline CDR1 and CDR2 sequences are MNHEY and SVGEGT. Losses at the gene ends were 2 bases for V and 2 bases for J; bases not matched to a gene: 11. This CDR3 comprises 17 residues. Here the CDR3 reads CASSYVGGQFPNYGYTF. The DNA of the CDR3 is TGTGCCAGCAGTTACGTAGGGGGCCAGTTCCCCAACTATGGCTACACCTTC.

The genes are TRBV2 and TRBJ1-1; a weak D match, TRBD1 (6 bases). The CDR3 runs to 15 residues. Between the trimmed V and J ends, which lost 2 bases and 3 bases, there was a span of 13 bases. Germline V CDR1 and CDR2: SNHLY, FYNNEI. The CDR3, as DNA: TGTGCCAGCAGTGAACAGGGGTTAGTCGACACTGAAGCTTTCTTT. It codes for CASSEQGLVDTEAFF.

The sample holds a few counts of this clone. The chain combines TRBV4-2 with TRBJ2-1; 7 bases map to TRBD2. J lost 2 bases, V lost 8 bases, and 0 bases had no gene match. The CDR3 has 12 amino acids. Looked up from germline, CDR1 is LGHNA and CDR2 is YNFKEQ. CDR3 residues: CASGGAYNEQFF. CDR3 bases: TGTGCCAGCGGGGGGGCCTACAATGAGCAGTTCTTC.